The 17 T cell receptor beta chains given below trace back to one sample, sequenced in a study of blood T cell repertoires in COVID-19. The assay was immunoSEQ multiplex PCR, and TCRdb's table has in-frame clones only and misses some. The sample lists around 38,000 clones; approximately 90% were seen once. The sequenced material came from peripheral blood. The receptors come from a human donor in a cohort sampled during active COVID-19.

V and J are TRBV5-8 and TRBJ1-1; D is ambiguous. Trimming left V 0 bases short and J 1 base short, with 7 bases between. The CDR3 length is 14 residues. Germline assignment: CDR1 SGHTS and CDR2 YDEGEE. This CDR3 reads CASSLGEGNTEAFF. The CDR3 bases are TGTGCCAGCAGCTTGGGGGAGGGGAACACTGAAGCTTTCTTT.

The CDR3 nucleotides are TGTGCCAGCAGTTTATTGGGGGGGGGCGGGGAGCTGTTTTTT. It yields the protein CASSLLGGGGELFF. This chain joins TRBV27 and TRBJ2-2; 7 bases align to TRBD2. This CDR3 contains 14 residues. The trim removed 1 base at V and 7 bases at J, leaving 3 bases unmatched. The germline V gene has CDR1 MNHEY and CDR2 SMNVEV (reference sequence).

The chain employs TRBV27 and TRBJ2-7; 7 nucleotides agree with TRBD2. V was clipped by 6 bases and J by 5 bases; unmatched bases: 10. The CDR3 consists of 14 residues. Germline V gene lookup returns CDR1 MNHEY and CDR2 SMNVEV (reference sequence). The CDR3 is CASSAGTNQNEQYF. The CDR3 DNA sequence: TGTGCCAGCAGCGCCGGGACTAACCAAAACGAGCAGTACTTC.

The CDR3 loop is CASSLAAGLAGDVQYF. In DNA, the CDR3 is TGCGCCAGCAGCTTGGCCGCAGGACTAGCGGGGGATGTTCAGTACTTC. This chain links TRBV5-1 with TRBJ2-4, with 13 bases that match TRBD2. The CDR3 consists of 16 residues. Per germline, CDR1 SGHRS and CDR2 YFSETQ. Trimming took 0 bases from V and 11 from J; bases not matched to a gene: 8.

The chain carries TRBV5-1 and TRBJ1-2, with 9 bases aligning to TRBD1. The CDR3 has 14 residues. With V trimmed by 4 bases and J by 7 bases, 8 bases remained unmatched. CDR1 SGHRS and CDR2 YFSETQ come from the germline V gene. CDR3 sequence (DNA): TGCGCCAGCAGCGGGCTACAGGGGGCGATTGGCTACACCTTC. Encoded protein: CASSGLQGAIGYTF.

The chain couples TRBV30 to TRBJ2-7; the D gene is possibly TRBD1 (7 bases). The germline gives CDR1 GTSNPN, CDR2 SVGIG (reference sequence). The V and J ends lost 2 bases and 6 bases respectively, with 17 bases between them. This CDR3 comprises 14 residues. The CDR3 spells CAWSQTRGDSEQYF. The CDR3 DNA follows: TGTGCCTGGAGTCAAACCAGGGGGGACAGCGAGCAGTACTTC.

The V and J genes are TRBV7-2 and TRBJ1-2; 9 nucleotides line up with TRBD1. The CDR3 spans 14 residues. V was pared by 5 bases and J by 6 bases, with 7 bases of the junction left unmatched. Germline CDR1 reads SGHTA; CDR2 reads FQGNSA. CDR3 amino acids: CASSHRDRVDGYTF. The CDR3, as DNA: TGTGCCAGCAGCCACCGGGACAGGGTCGATGGCTACACCTTC.

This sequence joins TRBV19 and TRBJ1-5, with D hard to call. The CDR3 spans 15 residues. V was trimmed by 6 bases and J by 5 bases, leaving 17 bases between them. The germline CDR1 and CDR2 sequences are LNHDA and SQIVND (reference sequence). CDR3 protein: CASREGGSGYQPQHF. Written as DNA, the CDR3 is TGTGCCAGTAGAGAGGGTGGGAGCGGTTATCAGCCCCAGCATTTT.

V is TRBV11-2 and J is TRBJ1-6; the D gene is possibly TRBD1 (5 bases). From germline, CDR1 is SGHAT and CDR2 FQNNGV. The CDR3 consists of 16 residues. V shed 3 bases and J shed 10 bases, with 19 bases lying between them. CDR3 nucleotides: TGTGCCAGCAGCTTCACAGCCCGGGGGAGGGACTCACCCCTCCACTTT. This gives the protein CASSFTARGRDSPLHF.

The CDR3 sequence is CASSSDREGGYTF. CDR3 coding DNA: TGTGCCAGCAGCTCGGACAGGGAGGGAGGCTACACCTTC. The V gene is TRBV5-6, the J gene TRBJ1-2, with 8 bases fitting TRBD1. The CDR3 is 13 residues long. After removal of 3 bases from V and 8 bases from J, the junction contained 6 bases not matched to a gene. From germline, CDR1 is SGHDT and CDR2 YYEEEE.

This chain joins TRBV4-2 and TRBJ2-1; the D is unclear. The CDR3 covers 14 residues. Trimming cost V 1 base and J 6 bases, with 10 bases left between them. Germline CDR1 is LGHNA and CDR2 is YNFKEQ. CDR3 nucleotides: TGTGCCAGCAGCCAAGCCATCTCCGGCAATGAGCAGTTCTTC. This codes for CASSQAISGNEQFF.

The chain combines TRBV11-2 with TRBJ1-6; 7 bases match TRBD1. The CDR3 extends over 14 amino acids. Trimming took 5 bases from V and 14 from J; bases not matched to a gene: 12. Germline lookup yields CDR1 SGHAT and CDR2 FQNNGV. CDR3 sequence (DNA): TGTGCCAGCAGCCCAGACAGGGATCATTACGCCCTCCACTTT. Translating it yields CASSPDRDHYALHF.

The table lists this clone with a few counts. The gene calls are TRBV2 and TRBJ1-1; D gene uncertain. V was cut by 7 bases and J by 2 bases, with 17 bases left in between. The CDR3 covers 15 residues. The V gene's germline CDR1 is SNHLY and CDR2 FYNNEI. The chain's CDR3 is CASKFTPGLNTEAFF. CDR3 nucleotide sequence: TGTGCCAGCAAATTCACCCCGGGTCTAAACACTGAAGCTTTCTTT. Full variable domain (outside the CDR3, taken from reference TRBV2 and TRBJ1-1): EPEVTQTPSHQVTQMGQEVILRCVPISNHLYFYWYRQILGQKVEFLVSFYNNEISEKSEIFDDQFSVERPDGSNFTLKIRSTKLEDSAMYFCASKFTPGLNTEAFFGQGTRLTVV.

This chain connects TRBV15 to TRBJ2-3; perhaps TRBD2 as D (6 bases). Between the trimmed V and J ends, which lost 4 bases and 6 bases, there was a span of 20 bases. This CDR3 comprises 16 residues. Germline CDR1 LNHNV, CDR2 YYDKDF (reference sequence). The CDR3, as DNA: TGTGCCACCAGCAAGGGAGGAAGTCTCGCGGGGGATACGCAGTATTTT. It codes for CATSKGGSLAGDTQYF.

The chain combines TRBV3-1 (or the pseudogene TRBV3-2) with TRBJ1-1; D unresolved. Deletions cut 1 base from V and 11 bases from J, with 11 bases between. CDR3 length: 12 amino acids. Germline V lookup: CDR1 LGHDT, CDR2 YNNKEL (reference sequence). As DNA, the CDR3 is TGTGCCAGCAGCCAAGGTGGGTTGGGCGCTTTCTTT. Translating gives CASSQGGLGAFF.

Written as DNA, the CDR3 is TGTGCCAGCAGAAGCGGGGGCACAGATACGCAGTATTTT. As protein: CASRSGGTDTQYF. The V gene is TRBV6-5, the J gene TRBJ2-3; 7 positions match TRBD2. Trimming at V came to 6 bases and at J to 1 base, leaving 1 base not matched to a gene. Germline V gives CDR1 MNHEY, CDR2 SVGAGI. CDR3 length: 13 residues.

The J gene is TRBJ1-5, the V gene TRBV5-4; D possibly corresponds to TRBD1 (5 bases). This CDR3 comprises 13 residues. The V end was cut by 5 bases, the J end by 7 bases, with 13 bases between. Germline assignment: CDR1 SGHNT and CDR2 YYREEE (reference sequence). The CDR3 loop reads CASSGGEDQPQHF. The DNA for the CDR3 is TGTGCCAGCAGTGGAGGGGAGGACCAGCCCCAGCATTTT.